A single sample gave rise to the 14 T cell receptor beta chains below, sequenced in a study of breast tumors, draining lymph nodes, adjacent tissues. Samples came from axillary lymph nodes draining the breast cancer. Each CDR3 protein gets one entry after TCRdb re-called the multiplex PCR reads with MiXCR. The sample includes approximately 100,000 distinct CDR3 sequences, over 20% of them seen just once. Sequencing was performed on axillary lymph node tissue. These receptors were taken from a female donor with breast cancer. Some clones in this sample may be carry-over from other donors' samples.

This clonotype occurred many times. The chain links TRBV6-6 to TRBJ1-3; unclear D gene. Between the trimmed V and J ends, which lost 2 bases and 0 bases, there was a span of 5 bases. CDR1 and CDR2 from the germline V gene are MNHNY and SVGAGI (reference sequence). The CDR3 consists of 14 residues. Here the CDR3 DNA reads TGTGCCAGCAGTTACGACAACTCTGGAAACACCATATATTTT. This gives the protein CASSYDNSGNTIYF.

This clonotype was counted many times. The chain joins TRBV5-6 to TRBJ2-5; D gene ambiguous. V lost 1 base and J lost 2, with 6 bases in between. CDR3 length: 13 residues. Germline lookup yields CDR1 SGHDT and CDR2 YYEEEE. This CDR3 reads CASSLYGQETQYF. CDR3 sequence (DNA): TGTGCCAGCAGCTTGTACGGACAAGAGACCCAGTACTTC.

This clonotype was picked up many times. The chain combines TRBV11-2 with TRBJ2-7; D may match TRBD1 or TRBD2 (6 bases each). The CDR3 has 15 residues. V dropped 1 base and J dropped 2 bases, with 12 bases sitting between them. The germline V gene has CDR1 SGHAT and CDR2 FQNNGV. In nucleotides, the CDR3 is TGTGCCAGCAGCTTAGTGGGCGGGACAACCTACGAGCAGTACTTC. Protein: CASSLVGGTTYEQYF.

This clonotype was counted many times. The chain is built from TRBV6-4 and TRBJ1-4; D is undetermined. V was trimmed by 5 bases and J by 2 bases, leaving 3 bases between them. This CDR3 contains 12 residues. Germline V gene lookup returns CDR1 MRHNA and CDR2 SNTAGT. The CDR3 here is CASSTTNEKLFF. The CDR3 region has the DNA TGTGCCAGCAGTACGACTAATGAAAAACTGTTTTTT.

This clonotype was recorded many times. The chain employs TRBV7-8 and TRBJ2-3; TRBD2 agrees at 8 bases. Trimming at V came to 5 bases and at J to 5 bases, leaving 9 bases not matched to a gene. The CDR3 consists of 15 residues. Germline V gives CDR1 SGHVS, CDR2 FQNEAQ. CDR3 bases: TGTGCCAGCAGCGTAACTAGCGGTCCGGGAGATACGCAGTATTTT. It is translated as CASSVTSGPGDTQYF.

The table lists this clonotype with a few counts. This chain uses TRBV6-1 with TRBJ2-2; D possibly corresponds to TRBD2 (5 bases). Germline V gene data show CDR1 as MNHNS and CDR2 as SASEGT. This CDR3 comprises 16 residues. The ends were cut back, 6 bases at V and 5 bases at J, with 19 bases in the middle. CDR3 loop: CASRAFLGDLTGELFF. CDR3 sequence (DNA): TGTGCCAGCAGAGCTTTCCTGGGAGATCTGACCGGGGAGCTGTTTTTT.

This chain connects TRBV15 to TRBJ1-6; 7 bases align to TRBD1. Germline CDR1 and CDR2: LNHNV and YYDKDF (reference sequence). V shed 0 bases and J 4 bases; nucleotides not matched to a gene: 12. There are 19 residues in the CDR3. CDR3 residues: CATSRDRGADRAYNSPLHF. CDR3 DNA sequence: TGTGCCACCAGCAGAGATAGAGGGGCTGACAGGGCTTATAATTCACCCCTCCACTTT.

In this sample, this clonotype turned up many times. The CDR3 region is CAISVERTGSSGNTIYF. CDR3 nucleotide sequence: TGTGCCATCAGTGTCGAAAGGACAGGGTCCTCTGGAAACACCATATATTTT. The rearrangement joins TRBV10-3 to TRBJ1-3, with 8 nucleotides matching TRBD1. The CDR3 is made up of 17 amino acids. Germline V gene lookup returns CDR1 ENHRY and CDR2 SYGVKD. V shed 4 bases, J shed 0 bases, and the junction held 8 bases outside the gene matches.

This clonotype has a count of ten or more. CDR3 sequence: CASSVGGQSYEQYF. In nucleotides, the CDR3 is TGTGCCAGCAGCGTAGGGGGGCAGTCCTACGAGCAGTACTTC. This rearrangement joins TRBV9 to TRBJ2-7; tentative D call: TRBD1 (6 bases). The V and J ends lost 0 bases and 1 base respectively, with 8 bases between them. CDR1 is SGDLS and CDR2 is YYNGEE in the germline V gene. The CDR3 runs to 14 residues.

Notes on this clonotype: This may arise from a read error, as a much more abundant clone is one base away. This rearrangement joins TRBV15 to TRBJ2-5; D is unresolved. Germline V CDR1 and CDR2: LNHNV, YYDKDF (reference sequence). CDR3 length: 17 amino acids. The CDR3 sequence is CATSRESAMSQQETQCF. The CDR3 region has the DNA TGTGCCACCAGCAGAGAATCGGCGATGTCCCAACAAGAGACCCAGTGCTTC.

A remark on this clonotype: A read error may explain this, as a much larger clone is one base away. No conserved phenylalanine or tryptophan ends this CDR3, so it is likely a read error. V usage is TRBV20-1 and J usage is TRBJ1-5; D unresolved. CDR1 and CDR2 from the germline V gene are DFQATT and SNEGSKA (reference sequence). V was clipped by 6 bases and J by 9 bases, with 9 bases between them. The CDR3 consists of 10 residues. CDR3 DNA sequence: TGCAGTGCCGCACTACGGCCCCAGCATCTT. It translates to CSAALRPQHL.

This clonotype appeared many times. The chain is built from TRBV5-4 and TRBJ2-5, with 8 bases lining up with TRBD1. The CDR3 sequence is 16 residues long. Germline CDR1 reads SGHNT; CDR2 reads YYREEE (reference sequence). With 4 bases clipped from V and 2 bases from J, the junction kept 10 bases outside the gene matches. The CDR3 sequence is CASSAGTGRNQETQYF. The CDR3 DNA sequence: TGTGCCAGCAGCGCAGGGACAGGAAGAAATCAAGAGACCCAGTACTTC.

The table lists this clonotype with many counts. CDR3 in DNA: TGTGCCAGCAGTACCGGGGCCACTGGAAACACCATATATTTT. Amino acid sequence: CASSTGATGNTIYF. The chain couples TRBV6-5 to TRBJ1-3; D might be TRBD1 (5 bases). Germline V CDR1 and CDR2: MNHEY, SVGAGI. The CDR3 extends over 14 amino acids. Trimming cost V 5 bases and J 2 bases, with 10 bases left between them.

This clonotype was counted only a few times. This chain connects TRBV4-1 to TRBJ1-4, with 10 nucleotides matching TRBD1. The CDR3 is 18 residues long. The trim removed 2 bases at V and 0 bases at J, leaving 6 bases unmatched. Germline CDR1 and CDR2: MGHRA and YSYEKL. CDR3 protein: CASSQQTGGQTTNEKLFF. The CDR3 DNA follows: TGCGCCAGCAGCCAACAGACAGGGGGCCAAACAACTAATGAAAAACTGTTTTTT.